A single sample gave rise to the 27 T cell receptor beta chains below, sequenced in a study of blood T cell repertoires in COVID-19 (dated by TCRdb to the early 2020s). The library was prepared using the immunoSEQ multiplex PCR assay. TCRdb took over this immuneACCESS table, retaining in-frame rearrangements with V and J assigned. Such tables are incomplete; in checked studies, under half of the missing clones stem from an unresolved V gene, and the remainder is unexplained. For this sample the table gives more than 300,000 clones, of which around 89% were detected only once. More than 1% of the sample is in the top ten clones. Input material: PBMCs or T cells enriched from blood (not recorded which). The source is a woman in her late teens or twenties who had recovered from COVID-19.

In its sample, this clone was seen a few times. This chain uses TRBV19 with TRBJ2-2, with 10 positions matching TRBD1. The CDR3 is made up of 17 amino acids. The germline CDR1 and CDR2 sequences are LNHDA and SQIVND (reference sequence). V gave up 1 base and J gave up 9 bases; unmatched junction bases: 11. DNA of the CDR3: TGTGCCAGTAGTATAGGATCCCGGACAGGGGGAGGCTGGGAGCTGTTTTTT. Translating gives CASSIGSRTGGGWELFF.

The sample holds one count of this clone. The V call is TRBV24-1, the J call TRBJ1-5, with a weak D call TRBD1 (6 bases). Germline V gene lookup returns CDR1 KGHDR and CDR2 SFDVKD. The CDR3 covers 14 residues. Trimming left V 2 bases short and J 5 bases short, with 9 bases between. The CDR3 DNA sequence: TGTGCCACCAGTGATTCTACAGGGTATCAGCCCCAGCATTTT. This sequence encodes CATSDSTGYQPQHF.

V and J are TRBV28 and TRBJ1-4, with a tentative D call TRBD1 (5 bases). V was clipped by 1 base and J by 5 bases, with 11 bases between them. Germline-derived CDR1 and CDR2 are MDHEN and SYDVKM. This CDR3 comprises 15 residues. The CDR3 is CASSLLTGLNEKLFF. For the CDR3, the DNA is TGTGCCAGCAGTTTATTAACGGGACTAAATGAAAAACTGTTTTTT.

The chain links TRBV9 to TRBJ1-2; the D is unclear. Germline V gene sequence: CDR1 SGDLS, CDR2 YYNGEE. Trimming pared 4 bases from V and 6 bases from J, leaving 10 bases between. The CDR3 contains 12 residues. DNA for the CDR3: TGTGCCAGCAGCTCCTACCCTAATGGCTACACCTTC. Translating it yields CASSSYPNGYTF.

V gene TRBV6-6 combines with J gene TRBJ2-7, with TRBD1 matching 8 bases. V shed 5 bases, J shed 2 bases, and the junction held 2 bases outside the gene matches. CDR1 MNHNY and CDR2 SVGAGI come from the germline V gene (reference sequence). CDR3 length: 13 residues. The CDR3 nucleotides read TGTGCCAGCAGTCGACAGGGGCCCTACGAGCAGTACTTC. Translated, it gives CASSRQGPYEQYF.

This clone was seen a few times. The rearrangement uses TRBV5-1 and TRBJ2-7, with 8 bases that match TRBD1. The CDR3 has 14 residues. Germline values: CDR1 SGHRS, CDR2 YFSETQ. V lost 3 bases and J lost 0; bases outside the gene matches: 2. The CDR3 nucleotides are TGCGCCAGCAGCTGGACAGGGCTCTCCTACGAGCAGTACTTC. Its translation is CASSWTGLSYEQYF.

The chain is built from TRBV5-1 and TRBJ1-6; D remains ambiguous. The CDR3 consists of 15 residues. Germline V CDR1 and CDR2: SGHRS, YFSETQ. V lost 0 bases, J lost 8 bases, and 12 bases lay in between. CDR3 DNA sequence: TGCGCCAGCAGCTTGGTGGCAATGGTGGATTCACCCCTCCACTTT. Amino acids: CASSLVAMVDSPLHF.

CDR3 amino acids: CASSPLSPGQRYEQYF. CDR3 in DNA: TGTGCCAGCTCACCCCTATCCCCGGGACAGCGCTACGAGCAGTACTTC. The chain links TRBV18 to TRBJ2-7; 7 bases line up with TRBD1. After removal of 3 bases from V and 3 bases from J, the junction contained 11 bases not matched to a gene. The CDR3 sequence is 16 residues long. Germline V gene sequence: CDR1 KGHSH, CDR2 LQKENI.

The rearrangement joins TRBV13 to TRBJ2-3, with 11 bases fitting TRBD2. Looked up from germline, CDR1 is PRHDT and CDR2 is FYEKMQ (reference sequence). Trimming took 3 bases from V and 2 from J; bases not matched to a gene: 13. The CDR3 is made up of 19 amino acids. The CDR3 DNA is TGTGCCAGCAGCTTGAAACTAGCGGGGGCCCGACGCTACACAGATACGCAGTATTTT. Translated: CASSLKLAGARRYTDTQYF.

This rearrangement joins TRBV11-2 to TRBJ2-7; 10 bases fit TRBD1. The V segment lost 5 bases and the J segment 2 bases; nucleotides outside the gene matches: 6. Germline V gene lookup returns CDR1 SGHAT and CDR2 FQNNGV. This CDR3 spans 15 amino acids. CDR3 sequence reads: CASSKDRGRPYEQYF. DNA of the CDR3: TGTGCCAGCAGCAAGGACAGGGGGAGGCCCTACGAGCAGTACTTC. Drawing the rest from reference TRBV11-2 and TRBJ2-7, the complete variable domain is EAGVAQSPRYKIIEKRQSVAFWCNPISGHATLYWYQQILGQGPKLLIQFQNNGVVDDSQLPKDRFSAERLKGVDSTLKIQPAKLEDSAVYLCASSKDRGRPYEQYFGPGTRLTVT.

The chain recombines TRBV27 with TRBJ2-2, with TRBD1 matching over 7 bases. CDR1 and CDR2 from the germline V gene are MNHEY and SMNVEV (reference sequence). Losses at the gene ends were 4 bases for V and 2 bases for J; bases not matched to a gene: 7. This CDR3 has 16 residues. The DNA of the CDR3 is TGTGCCAGCAGTTCCCGGGACAGACCAAACACCGGGGAGCTGTTTTTT. Its translation is CASSSRDRPNTGELFF.

The CDR3 region has the DNA TGTGCCAGCAGGTCCGGGACTCAGGGATATAATGAGCAGTTCTTC. Its translation: CASRSGTQGYNEQFF. The chain couples TRBV27 to TRBJ2-1, with a possible D match to TRBD2 (6 bases). This CDR3 is built from 15 residues. Germline CDR1 and CDR2: MNHEY and SMNVEV (reference sequence). Trimming pared 6 bases from V and 7 bases from J, leaving 19 bases between.

This chain connects TRBV5-8 to TRBJ2-2, with 10 bases identical to TRBD1. Germline V lookup: CDR1 SGHTS, CDR2 YDEGEE. V trimming: 0 bases; J trimming: 3 bases; junction bases outside the gene matches: 2. The CDR3 extends over 16 amino acids. This chain's CDR3 is CASSLAGTGDTGELFF. For the CDR3, the DNA is TGTGCCAGCAGCTTGGCGGGGACAGGGGACACCGGGGAGCTGTTTTTT.

This clone was picked up one time. This sequence joins TRBV9 and TRBJ2-5, with D perhaps matching TRBD2 (6 bases). The CDR3 covers 14 residues. Trimming shortened V by 4 bases and J by 7 bases, and 17 bases separated the two germline ends. Germline V CDR1 and CDR2: SGDLS, YYNGEE. CDR3 sequence (DNA): TGTGCCAGCAGCCCGCGGGACCCCAGTGCGACCCAGTACTTC. It yields the protein CASSPRDPSATQYF.

This rearrangement joins TRBV15 to TRBJ1-5; D is unclear. Germline CDR1 reads LNHNV; CDR2 reads YYDKDF (reference sequence). The V gene lost 0 bases and the J gene lost 6 bases, with 6 bases spanning the gap. This CDR3 comprises 13 residues. CDR3 DNA: TGTGCCACCAGCAGAGACGAGGGTCAGCCCCAGCATTTT. Its translation: CATSRDEGQPQHF.

This chain joins TRBV29-1 and TRBJ1-6, with TRBD1 matching over 7 bases. The CDR3 covers 14 residues. Trimming took 7 bases from V and 7 from J; bases not matched to a gene: 10. CDR1 is SQVTM and CDR2 is ANQGSEA in the germline V gene. CDR3 amino acids: CSASTGSLNSPLHF. DNA of the CDR3: TGCAGCGCATCGACAGGGTCGTTGAATTCACCCCTCCACTTT. Full variable domain (missing parts from reference TRBV29-1 and TRBJ1-6): SAVISQKPSRDICQRGTSLTIQCQVDSQVTMMFWYRQQPGQSLTLIATANQGSEATYESGFVIDKFPISRPNLTFSTLTVSNMSPEDSSIYLCSASTGSLNSPLHFGNGTRLTVT.

This sequence joins TRBV5-8 and TRBJ2-4, with D possibly TRBD1 on 6 matching bases. The CDR3 sequence is 15 residues long. Germline V lookup: CDR1 SGHTS, CDR2 YDEGEE. V was trimmed by 4 bases and J by 3 bases, leaving 14 bases between them. The CDR3 DNA follows: TGTGCCAGCAGCCAAGGGACACTCGGCAAAAACATTCAGTACTTC. Its translation: CASSQGTLGKNIQYF.

The chain carries TRBV6-5 and TRBJ1-4, with D maybe TRBD1 (6 bases). Trimming removed 6 bases at V and 8 bases at J, with 13 bases between. Germline V gives CDR1 MNHEY, CDR2 SVGAGI. CDR3 length: 13 residues. CDR3 sequence (DNA): TGTGCCAGCAGGGGAGGGGGTATCGAAAAACTGTTTTTT. It specifies CASRGGGIEKLFF.

J is TRBJ2-7 and V is TRBV6-5, with D unresolved. Germline values: CDR1 MNHEY, CDR2 SVGAGI. V was clipped by 2 bases and J by 3 bases, with 11 bases between them. This CDR3 contains 14 residues. The CDR3 loop is CASSYLSPFYEQYF. CDR3 nucleotide sequence: TGTGCCAGCAGTTACCTCTCCCCTTTCTACGAGCAGTACTTC.

The chain links TRBV7-2 to TRBJ1-4; D remains ambiguous. The CDR3 has 16 amino acids. The germline V gene encodes CDR1 SGHTA and CDR2 FQGNSA. With 5 bases removed from V and 2 bases from J, the gap between germline ends came to 15 bases. DNA for the CDR3: TGTGCCAGCAGCCCGATCTGGTCGGGGACTAATGAAAAACTGTTTTTT. Its translation: CASSPIWSGTNEKLFF.

The chain recombines TRBV6-5 with TRBJ1-1; unclear D gene. The CDR3 is 15 residues long. Between the trimmed V and J ends, which lost 6 bases and 3 bases, there was a span of 17 bases. Germline values: CDR1 MNHEY, CDR2 SVGAGI. The chain's CDR3 is CASRAQTVTDTEAFF. The CDR3 DNA is TGTGCCAGCAGGGCCCAGACTGTAACGGACACTGAAGCTTTCTTT.

V usage is TRBV19 and J usage is TRBJ2-3; 12 nucleotides match TRBD2. CDR3 length: 17 residues. After removal of 5 bases from V and 6 bases from J, the junction contained 12 bases not matched to a gene. CDR1 is LNHDA and CDR2 is SQIVND in the germline V gene (reference sequence). In DNA form, the CDR3 reads TGTGCCAGTAGTTATTCTAGCGGGGGGGCCATTAGGGATACGCAGTATTTT. Translating gives CASSYSSGGAIRDTQYF. The whole variable domain, filled in from reference TRBV19 and TRBJ2-3, reads DGGITQSPKYLFRKEGQNVTLSCEQNLNHDAMYWYRQDPGQGLRLIYYSQIVNDFQKGDIAEGYSVSREKKESFPLTVTSAQKNPTAFYLCASSYSSGGAIRDTQYFGPGTRLTVL.

The CDR3 DNA follows: TGTGCCAGTAGTAACGAGGGGGCGCGCTATGGCTACACCTTC. Its protein is CASSNEGARYGYTF. V and J are TRBV19 and TRBJ1-2; 7 bases match TRBD1. J was trimmed by 4 bases and V by 4 bases; bases with no gene match: 6. The germline gives CDR1 LNHDA, CDR2 SQIVND (reference sequence). This CDR3 has 14 amino acids.

J is TRBJ1-1 and V is TRBV6-5, with TRBD1 matching 8 bases. V shed 6 bases, J shed 5 bases, and the junction held 8 bases outside the gene matches. The CDR3 length is 14 residues. The germline V gene encodes CDR1 MNHEY and CDR2 SVGAGI. Here the CDR3 reads CASRRQGRGTEAFF. The CDR3 DNA reads TGTGCCAGCAGGAGACAGGGGCGCGGGACTGAAGCTTTCTTT.

This clone occurred once. V usage is TRBV4-1 and J usage is TRBJ2-3; 8 bases match TRBD1. In germline, CDR1 is MGHRA, CDR2 YSYEKL. V gave up 2 bases and J gave up 0 bases; unmatched junction bases: 7. The CDR3 sequence is 17 residues long. CDR3 bases: TGCGCCAGCAGCCAAAGGGGGACAGGAGACAGCACAGATACGCAGTATTTT. Protein: CASSQRGTGDSTDTQYF.

The chain recombines TRBV30 with TRBJ2-1, with 7 bases fitting TRBD2. CDR3 length: 12 residues. The ends lost 2 bases at V and 8 bases at J; junction bases unmatched: 3. Germline CDR1 GTSNPN, CDR2 SVGIG (reference sequence). Written as DNA, the CDR3 is TGTGCCTGGAGTCTGGGGGGGGATGAGCAGTTCTTC. Its translation: CAWSLGGDEQFF.

The chain links TRBV5-5 to TRBJ2-1; D is unresolved. V dropped 2 bases and J dropped 8 bases, with 5 bases sitting between them. Germline V lookup: CDR1 SGHKS, CDR2 YYEKEE (reference sequence). This CDR3 contains 11 residues. CDR3 nucleotides: TGTGCCAGCAGCTTAGAGGATGAGCAGTTCTTC. Its translation: CASSLEDEQFF. Variable domain in full (rest from reference TRBV5-5 and TRBJ2-1): DAGVTQSPTHLIKTRGQQVTLRCSPISGHKSVSWYQQVLGQGPQFIFQYYEKEERGRGNFPDRFSARQFPNYSSELNVNALLLGDSALYLCASSLEDEQFFGPGTRLTVL.